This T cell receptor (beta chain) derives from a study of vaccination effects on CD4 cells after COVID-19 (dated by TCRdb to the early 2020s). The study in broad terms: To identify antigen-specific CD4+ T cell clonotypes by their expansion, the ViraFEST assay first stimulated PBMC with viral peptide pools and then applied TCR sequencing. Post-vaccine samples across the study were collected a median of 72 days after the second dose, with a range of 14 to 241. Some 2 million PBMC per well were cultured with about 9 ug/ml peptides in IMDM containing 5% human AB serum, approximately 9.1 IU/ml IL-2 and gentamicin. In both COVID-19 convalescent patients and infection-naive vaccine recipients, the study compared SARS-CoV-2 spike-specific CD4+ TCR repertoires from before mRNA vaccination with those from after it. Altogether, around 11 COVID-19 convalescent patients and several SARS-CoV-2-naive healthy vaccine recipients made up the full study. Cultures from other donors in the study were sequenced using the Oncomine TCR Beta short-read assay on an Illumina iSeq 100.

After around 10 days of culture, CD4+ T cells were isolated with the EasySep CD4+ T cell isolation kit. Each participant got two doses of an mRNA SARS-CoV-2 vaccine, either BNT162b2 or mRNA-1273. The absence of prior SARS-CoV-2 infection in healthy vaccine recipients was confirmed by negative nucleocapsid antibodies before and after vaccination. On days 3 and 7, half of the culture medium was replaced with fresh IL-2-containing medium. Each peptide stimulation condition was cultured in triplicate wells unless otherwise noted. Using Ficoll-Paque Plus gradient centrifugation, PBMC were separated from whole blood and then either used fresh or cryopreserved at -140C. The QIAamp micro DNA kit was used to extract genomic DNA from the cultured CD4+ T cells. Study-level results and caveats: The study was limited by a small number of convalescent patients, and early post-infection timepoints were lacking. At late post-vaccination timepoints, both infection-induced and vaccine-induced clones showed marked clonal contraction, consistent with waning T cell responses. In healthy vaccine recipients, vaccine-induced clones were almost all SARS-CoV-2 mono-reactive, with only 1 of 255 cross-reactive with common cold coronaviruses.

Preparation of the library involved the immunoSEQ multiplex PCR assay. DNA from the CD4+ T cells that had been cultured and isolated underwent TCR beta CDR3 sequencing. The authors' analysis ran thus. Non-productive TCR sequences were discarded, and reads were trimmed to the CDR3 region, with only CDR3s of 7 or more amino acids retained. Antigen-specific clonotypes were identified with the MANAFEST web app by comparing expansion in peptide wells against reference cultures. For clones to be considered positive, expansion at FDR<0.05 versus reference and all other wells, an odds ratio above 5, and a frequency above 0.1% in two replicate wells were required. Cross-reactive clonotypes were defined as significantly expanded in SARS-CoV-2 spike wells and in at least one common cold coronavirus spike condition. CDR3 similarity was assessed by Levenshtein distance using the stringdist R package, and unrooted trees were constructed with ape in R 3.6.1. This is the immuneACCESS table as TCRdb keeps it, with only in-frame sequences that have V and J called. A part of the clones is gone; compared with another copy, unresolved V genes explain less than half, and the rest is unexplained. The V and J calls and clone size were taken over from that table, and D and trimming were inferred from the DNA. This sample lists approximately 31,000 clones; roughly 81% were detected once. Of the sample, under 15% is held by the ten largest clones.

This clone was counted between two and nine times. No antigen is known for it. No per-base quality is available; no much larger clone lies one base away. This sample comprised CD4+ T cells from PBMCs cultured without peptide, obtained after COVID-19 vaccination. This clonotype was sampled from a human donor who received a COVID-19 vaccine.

The nucleotide sequence is TGTGCCAGCAGCTTTCTTTCCCGGACGAATGAGCAGTTCTTC. This yields the protein CASSFLSRTNEQFF. The chain employs TRBV7-2 and TRBJ2-1; confidence is insufficient to name the D gene. V and J are truncated by 3 bases and 7 bases respectively, leaving an intervening sequence of 13 bases. The germline V gene specifies SGHTA as CDR1 and FQGNSA as CDR2. Measured from the cysteine to the phenylalanine, the CDR3 is 14 residues long. The entry retains the CDR3 DNA only, 42 bases that are in frame from base 1.